This T cell receptor beta chain was identified during a study of blood T cell repertoires in COVID-19. This clone was seen many times. There are 15 residues in the CDR3. The V gene's germline CDR1 is KGHSH and CDR2 LQKENI. Trimming cost V 1 base and J 2 bases, with 11 bases left between them. TCRdb's copy holds only in-frame clones and misses some; the assay was immunoSEQ multiplex PCR. The table lists about 170,000 clones, roughly 70% of them singletons. This chain joins TRBV18 and TRBJ2-5; no clear D gene. The receptor's source is an elderly woman with acute or convalescent COVID-19. Sequencing was performed on peripheral blood. CDR3 nucleotide sequence: TGTGCCAGCTCACCACGAGTTACGCAACAAGAGACCCAGTACTTC. Its protein product is CASSPRVTQQETQYF.